This T cell receptor (beta chain) is from a study of beta chain features in type 1 diabetes. General study points: More deletions and fewer insertions at VDJ junctions were found in patients with type 1 diabetes. All four CD4+ subsets from Type 1 diabetes patients carried moderately but significantly shorter TCRB CDR3s.

The study reverse transcribed the entire isolated RNA, so it sequenced expressed TCRB transcripts. Here immunoSEQ multiplex PCR was the method, and the copy in TCRdb shows in-frame clones only, minus some. The data show roughly 700,000 clones, 13% seen once. There are 11 residues in the CDR3. Germline V lookup: CDR1 LNHDA, CDR2 SQIVND (reference sequence). V lost 5 bases and J 8 bases, leaving 9 bases between the germline ends. One heparinised draw of blood, averaging about 116 mL, came from each donor. To note about this clone: Its antigen remains unidentified.

The receptor comes from a young man with type 1 diabetes. The source material was naive CD4+ T cells from blood. The rearrangement uses TRBV19 and TRBJ1-2, with D unclear. The CDR3 region has the DNA TGTGCCAGTAGTCCCGGCCGGGGCTACACCTTC. Amino acid sequence: CASSPGRGYTF.